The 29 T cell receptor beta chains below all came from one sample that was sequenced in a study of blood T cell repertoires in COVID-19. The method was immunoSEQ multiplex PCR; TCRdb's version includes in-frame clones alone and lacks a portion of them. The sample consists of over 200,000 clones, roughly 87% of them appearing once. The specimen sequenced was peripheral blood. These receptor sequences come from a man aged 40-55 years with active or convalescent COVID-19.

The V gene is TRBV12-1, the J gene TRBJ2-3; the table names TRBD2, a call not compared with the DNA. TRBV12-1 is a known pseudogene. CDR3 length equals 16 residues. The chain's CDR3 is CASSFEGSPEGDTQYF. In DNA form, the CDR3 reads TGTGCCAGCAGCTTTGAGGGATCTCCGGAGGGAGATACGCAGTATTTT.

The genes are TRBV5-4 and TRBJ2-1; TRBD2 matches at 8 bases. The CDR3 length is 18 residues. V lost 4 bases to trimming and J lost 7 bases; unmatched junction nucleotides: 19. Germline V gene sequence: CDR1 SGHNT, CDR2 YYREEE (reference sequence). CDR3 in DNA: TGTGCCAGCAGCCCCACGGGGGGGAGTATTTTGCCGTCGAATGAGCAGTTCTTC. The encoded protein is CASSPTGGSILPSNEQFF.

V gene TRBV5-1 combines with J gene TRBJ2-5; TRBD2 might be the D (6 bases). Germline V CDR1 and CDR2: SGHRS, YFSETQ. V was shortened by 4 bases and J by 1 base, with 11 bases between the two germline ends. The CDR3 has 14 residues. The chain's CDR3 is CASSPTGVQETQYF. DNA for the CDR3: TGCGCCAGCAGCCCCACGGGGGTCCAAGAGACCCAGTACTTC.

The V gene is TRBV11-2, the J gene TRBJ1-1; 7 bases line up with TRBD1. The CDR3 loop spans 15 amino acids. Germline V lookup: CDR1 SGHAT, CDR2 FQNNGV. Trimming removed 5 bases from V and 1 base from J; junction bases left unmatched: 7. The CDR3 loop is CASSPRDRANTEAFF. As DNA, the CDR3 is TGTGCCAGCAGCCCCCGCGACAGGGCGAACACTGAAGCTTTCTTT.

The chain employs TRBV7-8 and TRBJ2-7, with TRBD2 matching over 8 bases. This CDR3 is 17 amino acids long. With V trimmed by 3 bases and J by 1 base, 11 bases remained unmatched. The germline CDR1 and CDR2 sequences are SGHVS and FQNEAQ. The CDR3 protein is CASSFFPLAGSSYEQYF. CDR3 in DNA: TGTGCCAGCAGCTTCTTCCCGTTAGCGGGGAGTTCCTACGAGCAGTACTTC.

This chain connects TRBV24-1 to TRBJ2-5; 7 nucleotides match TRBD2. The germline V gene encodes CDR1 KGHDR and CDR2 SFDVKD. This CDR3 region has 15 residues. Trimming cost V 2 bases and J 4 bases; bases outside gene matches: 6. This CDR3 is CATSDYPREGETQYF. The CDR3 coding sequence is TGTGCCACCAGTGATTACCCCAGGGAGGGAGAGACCCAGTACTTC.

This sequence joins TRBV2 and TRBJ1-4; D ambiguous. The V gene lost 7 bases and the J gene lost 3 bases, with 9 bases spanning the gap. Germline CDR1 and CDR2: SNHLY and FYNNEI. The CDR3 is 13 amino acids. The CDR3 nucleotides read TGTGCCAGCACTCGAGGGCCTAATGAAAAACTGTTTTTT. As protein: CASTRGPNEKLFF.

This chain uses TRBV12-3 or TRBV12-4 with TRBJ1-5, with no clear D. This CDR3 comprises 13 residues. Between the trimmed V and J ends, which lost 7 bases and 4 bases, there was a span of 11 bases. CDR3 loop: CASIQMLNQPQHF. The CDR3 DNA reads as TGTGCCAGCATCCAGATGTTGAATCAGCCCCAGCATTTT.

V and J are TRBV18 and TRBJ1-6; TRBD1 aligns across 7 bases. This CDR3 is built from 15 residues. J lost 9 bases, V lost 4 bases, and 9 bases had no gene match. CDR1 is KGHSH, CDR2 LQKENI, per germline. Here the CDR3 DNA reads TGTGCCAGCTCACGGTCGACAGGGTCGGGTTCACCCCTCCACTTT. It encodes CASSRSTGSGSPLHF.

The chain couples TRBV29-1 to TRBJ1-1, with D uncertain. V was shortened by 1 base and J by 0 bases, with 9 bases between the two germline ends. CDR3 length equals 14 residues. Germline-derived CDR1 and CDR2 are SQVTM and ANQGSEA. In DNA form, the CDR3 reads TGCAGCGTTGAAGTCGTCACTATGAACACTGAAGCTTTCTTT. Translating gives CSVEVVTMNTEAFF.

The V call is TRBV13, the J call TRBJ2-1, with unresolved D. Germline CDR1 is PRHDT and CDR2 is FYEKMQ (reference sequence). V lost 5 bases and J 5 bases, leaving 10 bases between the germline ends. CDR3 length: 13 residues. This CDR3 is CASSQVRNNEQFF. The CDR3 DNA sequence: TGTGCCAGCAGCCAGGTCAGGAACAATGAGCAGTTCTTC.

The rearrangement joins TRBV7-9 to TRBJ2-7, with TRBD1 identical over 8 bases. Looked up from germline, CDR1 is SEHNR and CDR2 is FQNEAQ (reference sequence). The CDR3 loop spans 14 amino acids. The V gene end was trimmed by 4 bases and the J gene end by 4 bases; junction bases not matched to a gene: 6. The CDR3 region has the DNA TGTGCCAGCAGCTCAGCCAGGGGGCTTTACGAGCAGTACTTC. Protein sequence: CASSSARGLYEQYF.

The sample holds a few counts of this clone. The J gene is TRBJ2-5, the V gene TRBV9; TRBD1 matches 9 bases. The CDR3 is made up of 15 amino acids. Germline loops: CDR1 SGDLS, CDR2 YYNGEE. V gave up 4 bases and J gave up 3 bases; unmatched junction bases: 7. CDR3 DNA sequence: TGTGCCAGCAGCCCCAGGACAGGGGCTAAAGAGACCCAGTACTTC. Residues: CASSPRTGAKETQYF.

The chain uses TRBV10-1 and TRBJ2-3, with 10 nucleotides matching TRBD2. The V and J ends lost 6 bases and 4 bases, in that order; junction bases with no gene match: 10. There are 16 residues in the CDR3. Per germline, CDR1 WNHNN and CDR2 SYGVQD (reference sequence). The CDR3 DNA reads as TGCGCCAGCAGCCCTGCTAGCGGGAGTAAGGCAGATACGCAGTATTTT. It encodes CASSPASGSKADTQYF.

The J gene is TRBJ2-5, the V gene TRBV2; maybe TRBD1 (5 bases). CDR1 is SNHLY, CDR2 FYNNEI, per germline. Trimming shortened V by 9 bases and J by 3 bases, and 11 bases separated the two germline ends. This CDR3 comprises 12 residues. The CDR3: CARSRVEETQYF. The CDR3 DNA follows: TGTGCCAGATCCAGGGTGGAAGAGACCCAGTACTTC.

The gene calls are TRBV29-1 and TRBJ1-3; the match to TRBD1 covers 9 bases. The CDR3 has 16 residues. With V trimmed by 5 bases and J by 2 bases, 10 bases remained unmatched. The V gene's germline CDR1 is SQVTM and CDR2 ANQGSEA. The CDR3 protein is CSVTSTRDRAGNTIYF. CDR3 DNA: TGCAGCGTTACCTCAACCCGGGACAGGGCTGGAAACACCATATATTTT.

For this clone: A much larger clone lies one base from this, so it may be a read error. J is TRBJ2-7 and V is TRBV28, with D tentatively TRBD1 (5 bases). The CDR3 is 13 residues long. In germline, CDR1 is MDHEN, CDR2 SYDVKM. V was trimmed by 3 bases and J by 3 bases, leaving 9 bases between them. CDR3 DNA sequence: TGTGCCAGCAGTTTCGGGCAGGGCTACGAGCAGTACTTC. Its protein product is CASSFGQGYEQYF.

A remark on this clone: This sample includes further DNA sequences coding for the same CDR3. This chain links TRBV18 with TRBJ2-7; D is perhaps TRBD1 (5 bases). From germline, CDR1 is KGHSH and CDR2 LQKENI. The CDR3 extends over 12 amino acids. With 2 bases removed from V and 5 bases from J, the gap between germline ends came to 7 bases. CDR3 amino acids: CASSPSGNEQYF. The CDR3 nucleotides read TGTGCCAGCTCACCATCAGGGAACGAGCAGTACTTC.

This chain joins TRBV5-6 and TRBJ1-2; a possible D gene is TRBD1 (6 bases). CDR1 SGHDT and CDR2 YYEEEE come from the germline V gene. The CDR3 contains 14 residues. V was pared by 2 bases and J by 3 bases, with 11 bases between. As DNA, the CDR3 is TGTGCCAGCAGCTTAGGGCCAGGGGACTATGGCTACACCTTC. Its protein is CASSLGPGDYGYTF.

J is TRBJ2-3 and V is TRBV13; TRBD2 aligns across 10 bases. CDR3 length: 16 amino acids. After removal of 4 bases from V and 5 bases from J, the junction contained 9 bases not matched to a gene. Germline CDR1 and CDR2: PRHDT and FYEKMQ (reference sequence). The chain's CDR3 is CASSSAGGPLRDTQYF. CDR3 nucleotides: TGTGCCAGCAGCTCAGCGGGGGGGCCTTTAAGAGATACGCAGTATTTT.

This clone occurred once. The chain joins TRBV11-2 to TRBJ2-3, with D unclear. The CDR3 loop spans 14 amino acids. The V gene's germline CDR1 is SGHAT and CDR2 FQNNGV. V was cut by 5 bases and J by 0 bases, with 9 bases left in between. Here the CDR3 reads CASSPPSSTDTQYF. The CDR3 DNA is TGTGCCAGCAGCCCCCCCTCTAGCACAGATACGCAGTATTTT. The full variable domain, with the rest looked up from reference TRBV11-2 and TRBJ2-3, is EAGVAQSPRYKIIEKRQSVAFWCNPISGHATLYWYQQILGQGPKLLIQFQNNGVVDDSQLPKDRFSAERLKGVDSTLKIQPAKLEDSAVYLCASSPPSSTDTQYFGPGTRLTVL.

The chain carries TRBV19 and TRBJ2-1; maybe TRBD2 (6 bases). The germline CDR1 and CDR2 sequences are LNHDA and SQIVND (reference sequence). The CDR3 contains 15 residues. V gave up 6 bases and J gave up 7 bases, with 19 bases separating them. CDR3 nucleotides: TGTGCCAGTAGCTTTGGGGCGGGACCCCTGAATGAGCAGTTCTTC. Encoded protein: CASSFGAGPLNEQFF.

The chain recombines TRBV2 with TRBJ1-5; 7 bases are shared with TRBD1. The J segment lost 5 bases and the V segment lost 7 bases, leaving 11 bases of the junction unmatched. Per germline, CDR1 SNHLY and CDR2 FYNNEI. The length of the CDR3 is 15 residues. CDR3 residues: CASKMEGGRDQPQHF. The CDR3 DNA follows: TGTGCCAGCAAAATGGAAGGGGGCAGGGATCAGCCCCAGCATTTT.

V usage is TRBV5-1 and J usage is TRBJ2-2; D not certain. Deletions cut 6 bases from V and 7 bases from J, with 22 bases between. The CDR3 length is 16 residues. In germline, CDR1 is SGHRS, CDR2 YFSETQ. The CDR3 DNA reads TGCGCCAGCACCCCTTTCGACCCTTCCCTAGGCGGGGAGCTGTTTTTT. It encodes CASTPFDPSLGGELFF.

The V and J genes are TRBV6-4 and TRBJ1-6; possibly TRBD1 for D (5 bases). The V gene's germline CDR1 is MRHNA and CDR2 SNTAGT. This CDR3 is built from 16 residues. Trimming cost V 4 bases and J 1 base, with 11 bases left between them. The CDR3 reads CASSVQGLSYNSPLHF. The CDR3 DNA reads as TGTGCCAGCAGTGTTCAGGGTCTGTCCTATAATTCACCCCTCCACTTT.

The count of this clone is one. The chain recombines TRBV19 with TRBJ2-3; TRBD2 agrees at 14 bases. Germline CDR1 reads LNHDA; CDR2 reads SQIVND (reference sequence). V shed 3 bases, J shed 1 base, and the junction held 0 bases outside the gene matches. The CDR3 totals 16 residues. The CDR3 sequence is CASSMGLAGGTDTQYF. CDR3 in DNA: TGTGCCAGTAGTATGGGACTAGCGGGGGGCACAGATACGCAGTATTTT.

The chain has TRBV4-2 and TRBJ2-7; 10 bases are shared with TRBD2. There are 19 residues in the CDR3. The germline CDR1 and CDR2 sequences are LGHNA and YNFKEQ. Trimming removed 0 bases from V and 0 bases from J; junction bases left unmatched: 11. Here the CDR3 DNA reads TGTGCCAGCAGCCAAGATCAGGGTAGCGGGAGGCCGAGCTCCTACGAGCAGTACTTC. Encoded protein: CASSQDQGSGRPSSYEQYF.

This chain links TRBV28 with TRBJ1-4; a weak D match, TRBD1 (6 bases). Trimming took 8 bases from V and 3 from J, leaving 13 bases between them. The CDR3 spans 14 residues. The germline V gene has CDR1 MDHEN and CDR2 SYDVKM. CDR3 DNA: TGTGCCAGCCTCTTCGGGGGGCCTAATGAAAAACTGTTTTTT. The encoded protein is CASLFGGPNEKLFF.

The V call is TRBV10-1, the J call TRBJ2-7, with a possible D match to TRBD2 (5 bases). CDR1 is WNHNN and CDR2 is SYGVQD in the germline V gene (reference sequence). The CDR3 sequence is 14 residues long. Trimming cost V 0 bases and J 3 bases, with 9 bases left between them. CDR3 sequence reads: CASSESYSGYEQYF. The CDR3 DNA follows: TGCGCCAGCAGTGAGTCGTACAGCGGCTACGAGCAGTACTTC.